Below are 26 T cell receptor beta chains sequenced from a single sample in a study of blood T cell repertoires in COVID-19. Profiling relied on immunoSEQ multiplex PCR, and the TCRdb table lists in-frame clones only, not all of them. The data contain 210,000 or so clones, around 80% of them singletons. The sequencing sample was made of peripheral blood. The receptor source for this set is a woman aged 40-49 years with acute or convalescent COVID-19.

The CDR3 protein is CASSPDRAPLNYGYTF. In DNA, the CDR3 is TGTGCCAGCAGCCCCGACAGGGCTCCTCTTAACTATGGCTACACCTTC. The genes are TRBV27 and TRBJ1-2; 7 bases align to TRBD1. The CDR3 covers 16 residues. Germline CDR1 is MNHEY and CDR2 is SMNVEV (reference sequence). The V and J ends lost 6 bases and 1 base, in that order; junction bases with no gene match: 11.

The J gene is TRBJ2-5, the V gene TRBV6-1, with 8 bases that match TRBD2. The junction had 7 bases not matched to a gene; V was cut back by 3 bases and J by 7 bases. The CDR3 is made up of 14 amino acids. Germline V lookup: CDR1 MNHNS, CDR2 SASEGT. The CDR3 DNA follows: TGTGCCAGCAGTGAGTGGGCGGGAGGAGGGACCCAGTACTTC. Translating gives CASSEWAGGGTQYF.

The V gene is TRBV11-2, the J gene TRBJ2-1; 8 bases align to TRBD2. Germline loops: CDR1 SGHAT, CDR2 FQNNGV. The ends lost 3 bases at V and 4 bases at J; junction bases unmatched: 2. The CDR3 is 14 residues long. As DNA, the CDR3 is TGTGCCAGCAGCTTGGTAGCGGGGTACAATGAGCAGTTCTTC. Its protein product is CASSLVAGYNEQFF.

The rearrangement uses TRBV7-6 and TRBJ2-7; unclear D gene. This CDR3 has 14 amino acids. In germline, CDR1 is SGHVS, CDR2 FNYEAQ. Trimming took off 1 base at V and 2 bases at J, with 9 bases between the two ends. CDR3 DNA: TGTGCCAGCAGCTTAGAAAACCGGGCCTACGAGCAGTACTTC. It specifies CASSLENRAYEQYF.

The chain employs TRBV7-9 and TRBJ2-5; perhaps TRBD2 as D (7 bases). The CDR3 contains 15 residues. CDR1 SEHNR and CDR2 FQNEAQ come from the germline V gene (reference sequence). V was cut by 6 bases and J by 4 bases, with 18 bases left in between. The CDR3 bases are TGTGCCAGCAGTTCGCTCCTGGGGGGGCGAGAGACCCAGTACTTC. Protein: CASSSLLGGRETQYF.

V gene TRBV4-3 combines with J gene TRBJ2-5, with D perhaps matching TRBD1 (5 bases). CDR3 length: 15 amino acids. CDR1 LGHNA and CDR2 YSLEER come from the germline V gene. Trimming stripped 0 bases from V and 5 bases from J, with 13 bases between. The CDR3 is CASSQDAQGRETQYF. The CDR3 DNA is TGCGCCAGCAGCCAAGATGCCCAGGGCCGTGAGACCCAGTACTTC.

As concerns this clone: Other DNA sequences in this specimen translate into the identical CDR3. The V gene is TRBV20-1, the J gene TRBJ2-1; D ambiguous. CDR1 is DFQATT and CDR2 is SNEGSKA in the germline V gene (reference sequence). The CDR3 has 11 residues. V lost 3 bases to trimming and J lost 6 bases, with 6 bases between them. This chain's CDR3 is CSASHGNEQFF. For the CDR3, the DNA is TGCAGTGCTAGTCACGGCAATGAGCAGTTCTTC.

V and J are TRBV14 and TRBJ2-7; 9 nucleotides agree with TRBD1. Trimming cost V 3 bases and J 5 bases; bases outside gene matches: 8. This CDR3 has 15 amino acids. Germline loops: CDR1 SGHDN, CDR2 FVKESK. CDR3 protein: CASSQIDRGRHEQYF. The DNA for the CDR3 is TGTGCCAGCAGCCAGATAGACAGGGGGAGGCACGAGCAGTACTTC.

V gene TRBV3-1 (or the pseudogene TRBV3-2) combines with J gene TRBJ1-1; TRBD1 matches at 7 bases. Germline trimming cut 4 bases from V and 5 bases from J; bases unmatched to any gene: 4. CDR1 is LGHDT, CDR2 YNNKEL, per germline (reference sequence). The CDR3 is made up of 13 amino acids. CDR3 residues: CASSPLTGTEAFF. The CDR3 bases are TGTGCCAGCAGCCCATTGACAGGGACTGAAGCTTTCTTT.

The gene calls are TRBV14 and TRBJ2-5, with 8 bases that match TRBD1. From germline, CDR1 is SGHDN and CDR2 FVKESK. This CDR3 spans 14 amino acids. The junction had 6 bases not matched to a gene; V was cut back by 4 bases and J by 5 bases. The CDR3, as DNA: TGTGCCAGCAGCCGACAGGGGAAAGGGGAGACCCAGTACTTC. The encoded protein is CASSRQGKGETQYF.

The CDR3 coding sequence is TGCGCCAGCACCCCCGGACTAGCGGGGGGGATTGAGCAGTTCTTC. Its translation: CASTPGLAGGIEQFF. The genes are TRBV5-1 and TRBJ2-1, with 15 nucleotides matching TRBD2. The V segment lost 6 bases and the J segment 9 bases; nucleotides outside the gene matches: 7. CDR1 and CDR2 (germline): SGHRS, YFSETQ. The CDR3 has 15 residues.

This rearrangement joins TRBV11-2 to TRBJ2-7; TRBD1 matches at 9 bases. The V gene's germline CDR1 is SGHAT and CDR2 FQNNGV. The V and J ends lost 5 bases and 3 bases, in that order; junction bases with no gene match: 5. There are 14 residues in the CDR3. The CDR3: CASSQDRGYYEQYF. In DNA form, the CDR3 reads TGTGCCAGCAGCCAGGACAGGGGTTACTACGAGCAGTACTTC.

J is TRBJ1-6 and V is TRBV6-1, with TRBD1 matching over 11 bases. The CDR3 covers 16 residues. Germline V gene sequence: CDR1 MNHNS, CDR2 SASEGT. V was pared by 4 bases and J by 5 bases, with 4 bases of the junction left unmatched. Here the CDR3 reads CASSGTGGAHNSPLHF. CDR3 nucleotides: TGTGCCAGCAGTGGGACAGGGGGCGCACATAATTCACCCCTCCACTTT.

The chain employs TRBV4-1 and TRBJ2-5; the match to TRBD1 covers 9 bases. The V gene's germline CDR1 is MGHRA and CDR2 YSYEKL. The CDR3 extends over 16 amino acids. V trimming: 1 base; J trimming: 1 base; junction bases outside the gene matches: 4. CDR3 residues: CASSQVTGGGQETQYF. The CDR3 bases are TGCGCCAGCAGCCAAGTAACAGGGGGCGGCCAAGAGACCCAGTACTTC.

The V call is TRBV6-2 or TRBV6-3, the J call TRBJ1-5; D gene uncertain. There are 13 residues in the CDR3. Trimming stripped 4 bases from V and 5 bases from J, with 9 bases between. Germline V gene sequence: CDR1 MNHEY, CDR2 SVGEGT. CDR3 in amino acids: CASSSLLYQPQHF. The DNA for the CDR3 is TGTGCCAGCAGTTCCCTACTATATCAGCCCCAGCATTTT.

The genes are TRBV5-6 and TRBJ1-5, with D uncertain. The germline gives CDR1 SGHDT, CDR2 YYEEEE. The V and J ends lost 3 bases and 7 bases respectively, with 11 bases between them. The CDR3 has 13 residues. CDR3: CASSSELRQPQHF. Here the CDR3 DNA reads TGTGCCAGCAGCTCGGAGTTGCGGCAGCCCCAGCATTTT. Full variable domain (remainder filled in from reference TRBV5-6 and TRBJ1-5): DAGVTQSPTHLIKTRGQQVTLRCSPKSGHDTVSWYQQALGQGPQFIFQYYEEEERQRGNFPDRFSGHQFPNYSSELNVNALLLGDSALYLCASSSELRQPQHFGDGTRLSIL.

The chain couples TRBV15 to TRBJ1-3; 9 positions agree with TRBD1. Germline lookup yields CDR1 LNHNV and CDR2 YYDKDF (reference sequence). Trimming took 1 base from V and 2 from J; bases not matched to a gene: 3. CDR3 size: 16 residues. This CDR3 reads CATSRGGTGPGNTIYF. Written as DNA, the CDR3 is TGTGCCACCAGCAGAGGTGGGACAGGGCCTGGAAACACCATATATTTT.

This chain joins TRBV2 and TRBJ1-2; TRBD1 matches 10 bases. V lost 11 bases to trimming and J lost 2 bases; unmatched junction nucleotides: 5. CDR3 size: 13 residues. Looked up from germline, CDR1 is SNHLY and CDR2 is FYNNEI. The CDR3 nucleotides read TGTGCCGGCGAGACAGGGGGCAACTATGGCTACACCTTC. Protein sequence: CAGETGGNYGYTF.

J is TRBJ2-2 and V is TRBV11-3; unclear D gene. Trimming removed 1 base from V and 3 bases from J, with 12 bases in between. The CDR3 covers 16 residues. CDR1 is SGHNT, CDR2 YENEEA, per germline. The CDR3 is CASSLVTTPHTGELFF. For the CDR3, the DNA is TGTGCCAGCAGCTTAGTCACTACTCCCCACACCGGGGAGCTGTTTTTT.

This chain uses TRBV6-5 with TRBJ2-2; 9 positions agree with TRBD1. CDR3 length: 15 residues. Germline CDR1 is MNHEY and CDR2 is SVGAGI. V lost 6 bases and J lost 1; bases outside the gene matches: 3. CDR3 in amino acids: CASSRTGVNTGELFF. For the CDR3, the DNA is TGTGCCAGCAGCCGGACAGGGGTGAACACCGGGGAGCTGTTTTTT.

The chain couples TRBV20-1 to TRBJ2-7; 10 bases are shared with TRBD2. The CDR3 has 15 residues. The V gene end was trimmed by 3 bases and the J gene end by 1 base; junction bases not matched to a gene: 6. Per germline, CDR1 DFQATT and CDR2 SNEGSKA (reference sequence). CDR3 sequence: CSASATSGVSYEQYF. In nucleotides, the CDR3 is TGCAGTGCTAGTGCTACTAGCGGGGTGTCCTACGAGCAGTACTTC.

V gene TRBV5-6 combines with J gene TRBJ1-2; no clear D gene. Germline lookup yields CDR1 SGHDT and CDR2 YYEEEE. V lost 1 base and J lost 2, with 9 bases in between. CDR3 length: 14 residues. The CDR3 loop is CASSLLQYNYGYTF. CDR3 bases: TGTGCCAGCAGCTTGTTACAGTACAACTATGGCTACACCTTC.

This chain joins TRBV4-3 and TRBJ2-7; 10 bases agree with TRBD2. Germline assignment: CDR1 LGHNA and CDR2 YSLEER. J gave up 4 bases and V 1 base, and 16 bases lay outside the gene matches. The length of the CDR3 is 19 residues. CDR3 in amino acids: CASSQGGASGSEPGYEQYF. As DNA, the CDR3 is TGCGCCAGCAGCCAAGGAGGGGCTAGCGGGAGTGAGCCCGGATACGAGCAGTACTTC.

This clone is a singleton in its sample. The V call is TRBV2, the J call TRBJ1-5; 10 bases match TRBD1. Germline V gene data show CDR1 as SNHLY and CDR2 as FYNNEI. This CDR3 comprises 14 residues. Trimming at V came to 4 bases and at J to 11 bases, leaving 8 bases not matched to a gene. CDR3 loop: CASSGGTGEAAQHF. The CDR3 coding sequence is TGTGCCAGCAGTGGCGGGACAGGGGAAGCAGCCCAGCATTTT.

V gene TRBV27 combines with J gene TRBJ2-7; 16 bases align to TRBD2. V lost 6 bases to trimming and J lost 7 bases; unmatched junction nucleotides: 6. Germline CDR1 is MNHEY and CDR2 is SMNVEV (reference sequence). The CDR3 extends over 15 amino acids. CDR3 sequence reads: CASRGTSGGAQEQYF. Here the CDR3 DNA reads TGTGCCAGCAGAGGGACTAGCGGGGGGGCTCAAGAGCAGTACTTC.

V usage is TRBV5-6 and J usage is TRBJ1-5; D possibly corresponds to TRBD1 (5 bases). The CDR3 contains 15 residues. V was cut by 0 bases and J by 0 bases, with 7 bases left in between. Germline CDR1 and CDR2: SGHDT and YYEEEE. This CDR3 is CASSLDRGSNQPQHF. CDR3 nucleotide sequence: TGTGCCAGCAGCTTGGATAGGGGTAGCAATCAGCCCCAGCATTTT. The whole variable domain, filled in from reference TRBV5-6 and TRBJ1-5, reads DAGVTQSPTHLIKTRGQQVTLRCSPKSGHDTVSWYQQALGQGPQFIFQYYEEEERQRGNFPDRFSGHQFPNYSSELNVNALLLGDSALYLCASSLDRGSNQPQHFGDGTRLSIL.